The subject of this entry is one T cell receptor beta chain. Its specificity is not known. A junction end diverges from the germline sequence, so it may reflect a read error. Co-extraction yielded RNA and DNA from around 18-30 mg of unsorted bulk tissue. The patients lived with chronic HBV infection and had not yet received any treatment. This sample is drawn from a study of tumor-infiltrating lymphocytes in primary liver carcinoma. Broader study findings: Tumor tissue displayed a significantly greater top-250-clone fraction than blood (p = 0.039). Paired tumor-adjacent and tumor-blood samples overlapped less than tumor region pairs did.

CDR1 and CDR2 from the germline V gene are LGHNA and YNFKEQ. The CDR3 is 16 residues long. The input was 500 ng total RNA; TCR beta cDNA was made from it with a constant-region primer. Slightly modified ARM-PCR, run as three nested multiplex PCR rounds, produced the TCR beta libraries. Running roughly 10 cycles apiece, the first two PCR rounds relied on TRBV1-TRBV30 forward primers together with a C-beta reverse primer. TCRdb recomputed calls from the multiplex PCR reads with MiXCR, one row per CDR3 protein. In the table there are about 190,000 distinct CDR3 sequences, around four fifths of which are singletons.

The J gene is TRBJ2-5, the V gene TRBV4-2; D is uncertain. Material for sequencing was tumor tissue from primary liver carcinoma. The TCR sequence derives from a man aged 40-49 years with primary liver carcinoma and hepatitis B virus infection. The CDR3 coding sequence is TGTGCCAGAAGCCACGTTCACGCGGACGTACAAGAGACCCAGTACTTC. It encodes CARSHVHADVQETQYF.